This T cell receptor (beta chain) was identified during a study of identical twins. Regarding the study as a whole: Memory repertoires showed no such pattern, whereas abundant cord blood beta clonotypes carried fewer insertions.

Germline V gene sequence: CDR1 DFQATT, CDR2 SNEGSKA (reference sequence). V was clipped by 5 bases and J by 5 bases; unmatched bases: 5. CDR3 length: 14 residues. In TCRdb, the 5' RACE reads were re-called with MiXCR into one record per CDR3 protein. The table lists 400,000 to 550,000 distinct CDR3 sequences, approximately 25% of them singletons. With regard to this clonotype: Its specificity is unknown.

These data were also reused for a study on T cells expressing NK-cell markers. According to that study: NKG2C+ dominant clonotype frequencies in five to seven donors were roughly 1.0-7.5% of CD8+ T cells.

The chain carries TRBV20-1 and TRBJ2-3, with 12 bases identical to TRBD2. Sequencing was carried out using CD4+ T cells sorted from blood. The TCR originated in a woman aged 18 to 35 in good health. CDR3 sequence reads: CSAVTSGSEDTQYF. CDR3 in DNA: TGCAGTGCTGTGACTAGCGGGAGTGAAGATACGCAGTATTTT.